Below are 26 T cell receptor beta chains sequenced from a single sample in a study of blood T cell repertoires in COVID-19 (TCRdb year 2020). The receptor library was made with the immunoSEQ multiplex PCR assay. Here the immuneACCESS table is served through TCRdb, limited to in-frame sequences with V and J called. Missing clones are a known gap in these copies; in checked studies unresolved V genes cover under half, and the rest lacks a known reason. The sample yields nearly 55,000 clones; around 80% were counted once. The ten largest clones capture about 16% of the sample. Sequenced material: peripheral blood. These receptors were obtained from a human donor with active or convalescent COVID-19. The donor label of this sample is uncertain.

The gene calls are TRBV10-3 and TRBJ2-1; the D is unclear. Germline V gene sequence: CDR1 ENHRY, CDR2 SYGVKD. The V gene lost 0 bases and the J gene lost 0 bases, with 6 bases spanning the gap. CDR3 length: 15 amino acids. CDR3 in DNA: TGTGCCATCAGTGAGTCGGCTAGCTCCTACAATGAGCAGTTCTTC. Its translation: CAISESASSYNEQFF.

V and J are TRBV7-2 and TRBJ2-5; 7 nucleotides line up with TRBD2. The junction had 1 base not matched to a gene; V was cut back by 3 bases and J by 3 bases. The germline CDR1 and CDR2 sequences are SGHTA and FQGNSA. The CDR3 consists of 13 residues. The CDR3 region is CASSFRGEETQYF. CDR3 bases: TGTGCCAGCAGCTTCCGGGGGGAAGAGACCCAGTACTTC.

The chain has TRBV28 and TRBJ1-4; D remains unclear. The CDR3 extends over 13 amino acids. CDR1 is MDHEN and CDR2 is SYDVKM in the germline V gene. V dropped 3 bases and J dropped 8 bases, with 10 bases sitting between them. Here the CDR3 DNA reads TGTGCCAGCAGTTTCAGAGGGTGGGAAAAACTGTTTTTT. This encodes CASSFRGWEKLFF.

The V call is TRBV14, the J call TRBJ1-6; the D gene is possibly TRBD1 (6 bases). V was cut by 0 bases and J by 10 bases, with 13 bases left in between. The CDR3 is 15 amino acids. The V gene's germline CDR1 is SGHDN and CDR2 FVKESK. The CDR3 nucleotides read TGTGCCAGCAGCCAAGATTGGGGGCAGGGCTCACCCCTCCACTTT. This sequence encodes CASSQDWGQGSPLHF.

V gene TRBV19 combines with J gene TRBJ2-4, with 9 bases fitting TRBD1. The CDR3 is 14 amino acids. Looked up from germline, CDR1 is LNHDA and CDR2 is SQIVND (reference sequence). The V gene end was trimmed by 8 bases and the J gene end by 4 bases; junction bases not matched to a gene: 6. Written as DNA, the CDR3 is TGTGCCAGTGGCGGGACAGGGCGTAAAAACATTCAGTACTTC. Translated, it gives CASGGTGRKNIQYF.

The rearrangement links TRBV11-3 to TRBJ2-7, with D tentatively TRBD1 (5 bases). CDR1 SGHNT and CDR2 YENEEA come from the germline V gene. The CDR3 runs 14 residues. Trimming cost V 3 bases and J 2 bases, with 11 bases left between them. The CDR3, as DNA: TGTGCCAGCAGCTTGCGCAGGGAACCCTACGAGCAGTACTTC. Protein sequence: CASSLRREPYEQYF.

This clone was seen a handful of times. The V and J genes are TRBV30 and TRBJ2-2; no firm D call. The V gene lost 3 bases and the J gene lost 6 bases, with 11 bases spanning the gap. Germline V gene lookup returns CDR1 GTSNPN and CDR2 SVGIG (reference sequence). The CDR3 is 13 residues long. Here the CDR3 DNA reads TGTGCCTGGAGAGAGACGGGTGCCGGGGAGCTGTTTTTT. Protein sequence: CAWRETGAGELFF.

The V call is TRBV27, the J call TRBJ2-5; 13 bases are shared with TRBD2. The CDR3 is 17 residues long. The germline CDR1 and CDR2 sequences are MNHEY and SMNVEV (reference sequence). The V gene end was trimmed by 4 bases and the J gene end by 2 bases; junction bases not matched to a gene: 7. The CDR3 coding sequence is TGTGCCAGCAGTTCTTGGGGACTAGCGGGACAACAAGAGACCCAGTACTTC. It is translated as CASSSWGLAGQQETQYF.

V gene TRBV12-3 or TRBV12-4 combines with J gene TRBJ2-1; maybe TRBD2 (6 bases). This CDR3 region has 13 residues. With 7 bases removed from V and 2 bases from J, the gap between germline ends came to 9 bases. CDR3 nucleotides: TGTGCCAGCACCAGGACTACCTACAATGAGCAGTTCTTC. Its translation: CASTRTTYNEQFF.

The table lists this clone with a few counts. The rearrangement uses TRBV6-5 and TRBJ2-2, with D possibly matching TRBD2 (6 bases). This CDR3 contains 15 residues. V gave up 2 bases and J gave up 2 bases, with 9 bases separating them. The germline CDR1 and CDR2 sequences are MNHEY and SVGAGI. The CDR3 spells CASSYGRENTGELFF. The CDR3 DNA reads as TGTGCCAGCAGTTACGGGCGGGAAAACACCGGGGAGCTGTTTTTT.

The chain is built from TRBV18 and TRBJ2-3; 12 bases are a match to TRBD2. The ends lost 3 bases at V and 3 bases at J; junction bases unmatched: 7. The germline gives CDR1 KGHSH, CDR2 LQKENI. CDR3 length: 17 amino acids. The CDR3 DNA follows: TGTGCCAGCTCACCCGGACTAGCGGGAACCCTGACAGATACGCAGTATTTT. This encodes CASSPGLAGTLTDTQYF. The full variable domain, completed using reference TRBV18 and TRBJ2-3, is NAGVMQNPRHLVRRRGQEARLRCSPMKGHSHVYWYRQLPEEGLKFMVYLQKENIIDESGMPKERFSAEFPKEGPSILRIQQVVRGDSAAYFCASSPGLAGTLTDTQYFGPGTRLTVL.

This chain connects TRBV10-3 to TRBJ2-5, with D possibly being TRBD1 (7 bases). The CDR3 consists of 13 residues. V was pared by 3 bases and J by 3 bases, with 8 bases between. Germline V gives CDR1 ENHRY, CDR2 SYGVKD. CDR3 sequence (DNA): TGTGCCATCAGTGACAGGGGGGAAGAGACCCAGTACTTC. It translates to CAISDRGEETQYF.

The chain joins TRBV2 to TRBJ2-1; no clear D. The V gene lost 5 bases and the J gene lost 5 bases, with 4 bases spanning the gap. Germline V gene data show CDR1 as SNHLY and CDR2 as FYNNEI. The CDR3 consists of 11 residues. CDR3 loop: CASSLDNEQFF. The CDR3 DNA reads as TGTGCCAGCAGTTTAGACAATGAGCAGTTCTTC.

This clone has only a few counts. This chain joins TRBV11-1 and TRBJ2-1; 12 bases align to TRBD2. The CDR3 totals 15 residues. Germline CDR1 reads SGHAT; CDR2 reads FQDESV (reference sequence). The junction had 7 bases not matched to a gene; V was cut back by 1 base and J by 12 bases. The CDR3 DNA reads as TGTGCCAGCAGCTTAGGGCGGGCGACTAGCGGGAGGCAGTTCTTC. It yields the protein CASSLGRATSGRQFF.

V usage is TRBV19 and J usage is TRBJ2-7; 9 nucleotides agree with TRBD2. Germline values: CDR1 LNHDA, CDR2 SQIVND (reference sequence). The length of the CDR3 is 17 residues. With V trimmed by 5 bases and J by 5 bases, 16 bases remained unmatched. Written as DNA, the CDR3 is TGTGCCAGTAGTGGCCGGTCACTAGCGGGCCATAGGGACGAGCAGTACTTC. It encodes CASSGRSLAGHRDEQYF.

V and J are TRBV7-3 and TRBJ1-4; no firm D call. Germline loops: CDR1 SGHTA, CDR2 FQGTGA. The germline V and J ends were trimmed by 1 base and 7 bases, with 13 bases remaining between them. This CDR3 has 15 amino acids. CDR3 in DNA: TGTGCCAGCAGCTTAAGCGGCGGGAAGACTGAAAAACTGTTTTTT. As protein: CASSLSGGKTEKLFF.

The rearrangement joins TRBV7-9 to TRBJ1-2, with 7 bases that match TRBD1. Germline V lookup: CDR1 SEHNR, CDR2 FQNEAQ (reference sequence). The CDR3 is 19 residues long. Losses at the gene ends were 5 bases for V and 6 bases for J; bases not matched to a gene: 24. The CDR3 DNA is TGTGCCAGCAGCGTACTGACAGGGAGCGTAGCCCCGCGTAGGGATGGCTACACCTTC. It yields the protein CASSVLTGSVAPRRDGYTF.

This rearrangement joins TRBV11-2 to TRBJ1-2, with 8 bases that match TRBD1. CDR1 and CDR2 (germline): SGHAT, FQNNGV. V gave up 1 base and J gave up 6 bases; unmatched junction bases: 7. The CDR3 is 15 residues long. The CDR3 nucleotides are TGTGCCAGCAGCTTAGCCGCCGGGACAGGACATGGCTACACCTTC. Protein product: CASSLAAGTGHGYTF.

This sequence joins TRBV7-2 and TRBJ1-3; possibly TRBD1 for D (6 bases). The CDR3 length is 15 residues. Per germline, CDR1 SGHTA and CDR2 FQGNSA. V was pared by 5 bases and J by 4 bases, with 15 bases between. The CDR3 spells CASSVDVRGGNTIYF. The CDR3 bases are TGTGCCAGCAGCGTAGACGTTAGGGGGGGAAACACCATATATTTT. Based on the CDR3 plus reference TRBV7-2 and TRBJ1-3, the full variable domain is GAGVSQSPSNKVTEKGKDVELRCDPISGHTALYWYRQSLGQGLEFLIYFQGNSAPDKSGLPSDRFSAERTGGSVSTLTIQRTQQEDSAVYLCASSVDVRGGNTIYFGEGSWLTVV.

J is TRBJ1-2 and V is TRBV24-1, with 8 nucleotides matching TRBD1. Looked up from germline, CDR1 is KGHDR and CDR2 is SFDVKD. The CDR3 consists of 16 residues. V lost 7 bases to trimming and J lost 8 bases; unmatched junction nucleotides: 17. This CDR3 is CATSPGTGGPFRGYTF. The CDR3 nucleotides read TGTGCCACCAGCCCCGGGACAGGAGGCCCCTTTCGGGGCTACACCTTC.

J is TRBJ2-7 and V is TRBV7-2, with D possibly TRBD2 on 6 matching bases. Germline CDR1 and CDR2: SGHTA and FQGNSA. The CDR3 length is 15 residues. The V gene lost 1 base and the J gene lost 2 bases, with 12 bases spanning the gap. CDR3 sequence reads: CASSLDGSGPYEQYF. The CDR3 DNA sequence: TGTGCCAGCAGCTTAGATGGTAGCGGTCCCTACGAGCAGTACTTC.

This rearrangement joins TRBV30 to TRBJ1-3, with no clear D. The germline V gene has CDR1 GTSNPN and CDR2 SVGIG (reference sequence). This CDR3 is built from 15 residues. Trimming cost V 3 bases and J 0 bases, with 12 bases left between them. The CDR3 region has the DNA TGTGCCTGGAGCGGAGGGTTTTCCTCTGGAAACACCATATATTTT. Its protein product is CAWSGGFSSGNTIYF.

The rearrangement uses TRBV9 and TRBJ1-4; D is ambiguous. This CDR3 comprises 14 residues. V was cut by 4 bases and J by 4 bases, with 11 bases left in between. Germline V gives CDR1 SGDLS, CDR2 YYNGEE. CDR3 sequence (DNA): TGTGCCAGCAGCCCCCTTGCGGGTAATGAAAAACTGTTTTTT. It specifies CASSPLAGNEKLFF. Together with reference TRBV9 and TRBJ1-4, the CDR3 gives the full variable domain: DSGVTQTPKHLITATGQRVTLRCSPRSGDLSVYWYQQSLDQGLQFLIQYYNGEERAKGNILERFSAQQFPDLHSELNLSSLELGDSALYFCASSPLAGNEKLFFGSGTQLSVL.

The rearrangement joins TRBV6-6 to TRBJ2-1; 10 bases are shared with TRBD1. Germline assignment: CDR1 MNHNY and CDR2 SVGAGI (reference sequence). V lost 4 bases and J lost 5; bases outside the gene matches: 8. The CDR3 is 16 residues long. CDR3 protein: CASSSAGTGADNEQFF. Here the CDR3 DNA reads TGTGCCAGCAGTTCGGCCGGGACAGGGGCGGACAATGAGCAGTTCTTC.

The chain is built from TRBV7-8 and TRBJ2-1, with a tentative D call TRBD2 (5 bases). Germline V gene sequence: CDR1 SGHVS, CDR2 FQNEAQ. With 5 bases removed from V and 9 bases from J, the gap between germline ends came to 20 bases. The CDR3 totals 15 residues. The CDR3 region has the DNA TGTGCCAGCAGCCCCCCCCGGGCTGAGGGTAGTGAGCAGTTCTTC. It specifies CASSPPRAEGSEQFF.

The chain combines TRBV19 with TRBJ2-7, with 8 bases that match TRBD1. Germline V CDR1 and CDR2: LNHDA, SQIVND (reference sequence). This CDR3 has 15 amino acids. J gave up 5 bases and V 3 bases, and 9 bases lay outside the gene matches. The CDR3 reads CASSISGGAAHEQYF. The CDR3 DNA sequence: TGTGCCAGTAGTATTTCAGGGGGCGCTGCCCACGAGCAGTACTTC.